These T cell receptor beta chains were read from a single sample in a study of beta chain features in type 1 diabetes. This table comes from immunoSEQ multiplex PCR, and its TCRdb copy is limited to in-frame clones, with some not included. Here the sample spans more than 350,000 clones, approximately 10% being singletons. Material for sequencing was naive CD4+ T cells from blood. The receptors derive from a woman aged 18-29 years in good health. The CDR3 runs from the conserved cysteine through the conserved F or W. D genes are given only for firm matches. Not every row has a clone size; where given, it reads once, few, many or a size class.

>TRBJ2-1|-|many|10|TRBV5-6
CASSRETKVF
TGTGCCAGCAGTAGGGAGACAAAGGTCTTC
>TRBJ1-3|-|few|13|TRBV7-9
CASSGRAGNTIYF
TGTGCCAGCAGCGGCAGGGCTGGAAACACCATATATTTT
>TRBJ2-3|TRBD2|-|16|TRBV13
CASSTPRGGLTDTQYF
TGTGCCAGCAGCACGCCGCGCGGGGGGCTCACAGATACGCAGTATTTT
>TRBJ2-1|-|-|14|TRBV19
CASGERGFYNEQFF
TGTGCCAGTGGTGAAAGGGGGTTTTACAATGAGCAGTTCTTC
>TRBJ2-5|TRBD1|many|15|TRBV10-3
CAISDLGTGQETQYF
TGTGCCATCAGTGATCTTGGGACAGGCCAAGAGACCCAGTACTTC
>TRBJ2-1|TRBD2|-|15|TRBV7-9
CASSTPGLASYGQFF
TGTGCCAGCAGCACACCGGGACTAGCGTCGTATGGGCAGTTCTTC
>TRBJ2-3|-|few|15|TRBV4-2
CASSHAGASTDTQYF
TGTGCCAGCAGCCATGCGGGGGCTAGCACAGATACGCAGTATTTT
>TRBJ2-1|TRBD2|-|16|TRBV6-5
CASSYQTSGSNNEQFF
TGTGCCAGCAGTTACCAGACTAGCGGGAGTAATAATGAGCAGTTCTTC
>TRBJ2-2|-|-|11|TRBV2
CASTYTGELFF
TGTGCCAGCACCTACACCGGGGAGCTGTTTTTT
>TRBJ2-7|-|-|13|TRBV6-5
CASSYRESYEQYF
TGTGCCAGCAGTTACCGGGAATCCTACGAGCAGTACTTC
>TRBJ2-1|-|-|16|TRBV9
CASSVTSGHYYNEQFF
TGTGCCAGCAGCGTAACGTCGGGACACTACTACAATGAGCAGTTCTTC
>TRBJ2-7|TRBD2|few|13|TRBV29-1
CSVVVGGNYEQYF
TGCAGCGTTGTTGTGGGAGGGAACTACGAGCAGTACTTC
>TRBJ1-4|TRBD1|-|15|TRBV7-9
CASSPWDRANEKLFF
TGTGCCAGCAGCCCGTGGGACAGGGCTAATGAAAAACTGTTTTTT
>TRBJ1-1|-|-|13|TRBV18
CASSPPGGTEAFF
TGTGCCAGCTCACCACCTGGGGGGACTGAAGCTTTCTTT
>TRBJ2-1|TRBD1|few|15|TRBV6-1
CASSANLQGWGEQFF
TGTGCCAGCAGCGCGAATCTACAGGGGTGGGGTGAGCAGTTCTTC
>TRBJ2-1|TRBD2|few|15|TRBV29-1
CSVEGGLAELNEQFF
TGCAGCGTTGAAGGGGGACTAGCGGAACTTAATGAGCAGTTCTTC
>TRBJ2-1|-|-|14|TRBV7-2
CASSSDSSYNEQFF
TGTGCCAGCAGTTCCGATAGCTCCTACAATGAGCAGTTCTTC
>TRBJ2-7|-|few|14|TRBV7-3
CASSLTPGPYEQYF
TGTGCCAGCAGCTTAACGCCCGGACCCTACGAGCAGTACTTC
>TRBJ1-2|TRBD1|few|16|TRBV29-1
CSVVSTGGFTRYGYTF
TGCAGCGTTGTCTCCACAGGGGGCTTCACTCGCTATGGCTACACCTTC
>TRBJ1-2|TRBD1|few|15|TRBV14
CASSQRETGSYGYTF
TGTGCCAGCAGCCAACGAGAGACAGGGAGTTATGGCTACACCTTC
>TRBJ2-3|-|few|14|TRBV27
CAARLGPSTDTQYF
TGTGCCGCAAGGCTCGGTCCGAGCACAGATACGCAGTATTTT
>TRBJ2-5|-|-|14|TRBV7-2
CASSLSGLQETQYF
TGTGCCAGCAGCCTGTCGGGACTGCAAGAGACCCAGTACTTC
>TRBJ2-4|-|-|12|TRBV5-1
CASSSGQGIQYF
TGCGCCAGCAGTTCCGGGCAGGGCATTCAGTACTTC
>TRBJ2-1|TRBD2|few|16|TRBV7-2
CASSPRLAGGPNEQFF
TGTGCCAGCAGCCCGCGACTAGCGGGAGGGCCTAATGAGCAGTTCTTC
>TRBJ1-1|-|-|14|TRBV7-3
CASSLGTANTEAFF
TGTGCCAGCAGCTTAGGCACAGCGAACACTGAAGCTTTCTTT
>TRBJ1-5|-|-|13|TRBV30
CAWSEQDAQPQHF
TGTGCCTGGAGTGAACAGGACGCCCAGCCCCAGCATTTT
>TRBJ1-5|-|-|13|TRBV4-3
CASSQDGDQPQHF
TGCGCCAGCAGCCAAGATGGGGATCAGCCCCAGCATTTT
>TRBJ2-6|-|-|18|TRBV7-3
CASSLRSPGHVGANVLTF
TGTGCCAGCAGCTTACGGTCCCCGGGACACGTGGGGGCCAACGTCCTGACTTTC
>TRBJ2-1|-|few|13|TRBV7-9
CASSYRDKREQFF
TGTGCCAGCAGCTACCGGGACAAACGTGAGCAGTTCTTC
>TRBJ1-4|-|-|13|TRBV9
CASSARSNEKLFF
TGTGCCAGCAGCGCCCGGTCTAATGAAAAACTGTTTTTT
>TRBJ2-7|-|-|12|TRBV2
CASRASGDEQYF
TGTGCCAGCAGGGCGAGTGGGGACGAGCAGTACTTC
>TRBJ1-1|-|few|13|TRBV7-2
CASRGTANTEAFF
TGTGCCAGCAGAGGAACGGCGAACACTGAAGCTTTCTTT
>TRBJ2-3|-|-|15|TRBV7-2
CASSLTGTGTDTQYF
TGTGCCAGCAGCTTAACGGGTACAGGCACAGATACGCAGTATTTT
>TRBJ2-5|-|few|15|TRBV4-3
CASSQEGRGQETQYF
TGCGCCAGCAGCCAAGAAGGCAGGGGACAAGAGACCCAGTACTTC
>TRBJ2-5|-|few|17|TRBV7-2
CASSLQPHGRGGETQYF
TGTGCCAGCAGCTTACAACCTCACGGCAGGGGAGGAGAGACCCAGTACTTC
>TRBJ1-3|-|-|15|TRBV7-8
CASSIDRHSGNTIYF
TGTGCCAGCAGCATTGACAGGCATTCTGGAAACACCATATATTTT
>TRBJ2-6|TRBD2|-|19|TRBV12-5
CASGLVLAGGPSGANVLTF
TGTGCTAGTGGTTTGGTCCTAGCGGGAGGGCCTTCTGGGGCCAACGTCCTGACTTTC
>TRBJ2-7|-|-|16|TRBV15
CATSRVGGSLSYEQYF
TGTGCCACCAGCAGAGTGGGCGGGTCGCTCTCCTACGAGCAGTACTTC
>TRBJ1-6|-|once|16|TRBV5-4
CASSLASGVYNSPLHF
TGTGCCAGCAGCTTGGCCTCCGGGGTCTATAATTCACCCCTCCACTTT
>TRBJ2-3|TRBD2|-|16|TRBV7-9
CASSRPGVAGVSTQYF
TGTGCCAGCAGCCGCCCAGGCGTGGCGGGGGTGTCTACGCAGTATTTT
>TRBJ2-5|TRBD1|-|19|TRBV23-1
CASRRPQYRGLGHQETQYF
TGCGCCAGCAGACGACCGCAATACAGGGGCTTGGGCCACCAAGAGACCCAGTACTTC
>TRBJ1-6|-|-|14|TRBV5-1
CASSQTTDNSPLHF
TGCGCCAGCAGCCAAACGACAGATAATTCACCCCTCCACTTT
>TRBJ2-6|TRBD1|few|19|TRBV19
CASSIGRTGKFTGANVLTF
TGTGCCAGTAGTATAGGGAGGACAGGGAAGTTTACTGGGGCCAACGTCCTGACTTTC
>TRBJ1-1|-|-|13|TRBV6-5
CASHSRAPTEAFF
TGTGCCAGCCATAGCAGGGCTCCCACTGAAGCTTTCTTT
>TRBJ1-4|-|-|14|TRBV30
CAWTAGHSTEGVFF
TGTGCCTGGACCGCCGGACACTCAACAGAGGGGGTGTTTTTT